These 20 T cell receptor beta chains originate from one sample sequenced in a study of blood T cell repertoires in COVID-19. Clones were read by immunoSEQ multiplex PCR, and TCRdb kept only the in-frame ones, dropping some. The table has about 230,000 clones, roughly 80% seen once. The specimen was peripheral blood. These receptors originate from a woman in her sixties or seventies with active or convalescent COVID-19.

This clone was observed a few times. V gene TRBV11-2 combines with J gene TRBJ2-7; 9 bases fit TRBD1. The ends lost 7 bases at V and 3 bases at J; junction bases unmatched: 13. CDR3 length equals 16 residues. Germline V gene sequence: CDR1 SGHAT, CDR2 FQNNGV. The CDR3 DNA sequence: TGTGCCAGCACCTATCGACCGGGACAGGGAAACTACGAGCAGTACTTC. This gives the protein CASTYRPGQGNYEQYF. Looking up the rest from reference TRBV11-2 and TRBJ2-7 gives the full variable domain: EAGVAQSPRYKIIEKRQSVAFWCNPISGHATLYWYQQILGQGPKLLIQFQNNGVVDDSQLPKDRFSAERLKGVDSTLKIQPAKLEDSAVYLCASTYRPGQGNYEQYFGPGTRLTVT.

This sequence joins TRBV7-2 and TRBJ1-1; 9 bases match TRBD1. Germline V CDR1 and CDR2: SGHTA, FQGNSA. This CDR3 region has 14 residues. V lost 0 bases and J lost 5; bases outside the gene matches: 1. CDR3 bases: TGTGCCAGCAGCTTAGCAGGACAGGGGACTGAAGCTTTCTTT. Translation: CASSLAGQGTEAFF.

The J gene is TRBJ1-2, the V gene TRBV4-1, with 7 bases identical to TRBD1. CDR3 length: 14 residues. V shed 3 bases and J 2 bases; nucleotides not matched to a gene: 3. Germline V CDR1 and CDR2: MGHRA, YSYEKL. CDR3 in amino acids: CASSQYRGNYGYTF. The CDR3 DNA sequence: TGCGCCAGCAGCCAGTACAGGGGCAACTATGGCTACACCTTC.

As for this clone: One junction end disagrees with the germline gene, perhaps due to a read error. The chain has TRBV11-2 and TRBJ1-2; the D is unclear. The CDR3 covers 14 residues. CDR1 is SGHAT and CDR2 is FQNNGV in the germline V gene. CDR3 residues: CVSSLNRGADGYTF. The CDR3 DNA is TGTGTCAGCAGCTTGAATAGAGGAGCGGATGGCTACACCTTC.

The rearrangement uses TRBV5-1 and TRBJ1-3; D is possibly TRBD1 (6 bases). V lost 3 bases, J lost 4 bases, and 14 bases lay in between. The CDR3 runs to 15 residues. The germline V gene has CDR1 SGHRS and CDR2 YFSETQ. As DNA, the CDR3 is TGCGCCAGCAGCTCCGGGACAATCCTCGGAAACACCATATATTTT. Translating it yields CASSSGTILGNTIYF.

The CDR3 DNA follows: TGTGCCTGGAAGGACAGGGGGGACTATGGCTACACCTTC. Its protein product is CAWKDRGDYGYTF. This chain connects TRBV30 to TRBJ1-2; TRBD1 aligns across 10 bases. Germline V gene sequence: CDR1 GTSNPN, CDR2 SVGIG (reference sequence). CDR3 size: 13 residues. V was pared by 4 bases and J by 3 bases, with 2 bases of the junction left unmatched.

The chain carries TRBV28 and TRBJ2-7; TRBD2 aligns across 7 bases. CDR1 MDHEN and CDR2 SYDVKM come from the germline V gene. The CDR3 is 14 amino acids. J gave up 8 bases and V 6 bases, and 13 bases lay outside the gene matches. The CDR3 nucleotides read TGTGCCAGCAGGGACTCCCGCGGGACTACCCAGCAGTACTTC. It encodes CASRDSRGTTQQYF.

For this clone: The junction does not match germline at one end; this may be a read error. The chain carries TRBV6-5 and TRBJ1-5; possibly TRBD1 for D (5 bases). Germline CDR1 is MNHEY and CDR2 is SVGAGI. The CDR3 has 11 residues. CDR3 bases: TGTGCCAGCAGTTATCGGGGGACCATGTATTTT. It specifies CASSYRGTMYF.

This clone was seen ten or more times. V is TRBV11-1 and J is TRBJ2-2; D perhaps matches TRBD1 (6 bases). In germline, CDR1 is SGHAT, CDR2 FQDESV (reference sequence). The CDR3 sequence is 14 residues long. The V and J ends lost 6 bases and 7 bases respectively, with 15 bases between them. The CDR3 coding sequence is TGTGCCAGCAGTCACCGAGGGGGAATCGGGGAGCTGTTTTTT. This codes for CASSHRGGIGELFF.

This CDR3 is CASSDPTGLEQFF. The CDR3, as DNA: TGTGCCAGCAGTGACCCGACAGGACTTGAGCAGTTCTTC. V and J are TRBV2 and TRBJ2-1; possible D gene TRBD1, 6 bases. The germline V gene has CDR1 SNHLY and CDR2 FYNNEI. Trimming removed 3 bases from V and 9 bases from J, with 12 bases in between. The CDR3 has 13 amino acids.

This clone was recorded a few times. The chain has TRBV11-3 and TRBJ1-1, with D possibly TRBD1 on 6 matching bases. The V and J ends lost 3 bases and 3 bases respectively, with 11 bases between them. The germline V gene encodes CDR1 SGHNT and CDR2 YENEEA. The CDR3 extends over 14 amino acids. CDR3 protein: CASSLSQGDTEAFF. In nucleotides, the CDR3 is TGTGCCAGCAGCTTGTCACAGGGTGACACTGAAGCTTTCTTT.

This clone occurred a few times. The V call is TRBV18, the J call TRBJ2-7; 7 bases map to TRBD1. The CDR3 covers 15 residues. Germline CDR1 reads KGHSH; CDR2 reads LQKENI. The trim removed 3 bases at V and 0 bases at J, leaving 5 bases unmatched. The CDR3 DNA follows: TGTGCCAGCTCACCGTCAAGGGACAGCTCCTACGAGCAGTACTTC. It is translated as CASSPSRDSSYEQYF.

There are a few counts of this clone. The chain couples TRBV7-9 to TRBJ2-3, with D possibly being TRBD1 (7 bases). This CDR3 has 15 residues. Trimming took 5 bases from V and 2 from J, leaving 14 bases between them. CDR1 and CDR2 from the germline V gene are SEHNR and FQNEAQ (reference sequence). The CDR3 protein is CASSARGEPTDTQYF. The CDR3 bases are TGTGCCAGCAGCGCCAGGGGGGAACCCACAGATACGCAGTATTTT.

The chain carries TRBV2 and TRBJ2-7, with D tentatively TRBD2 (5 bases). Trimming took off 7 bases at V and 7 bases at J, with 14 bases between the two ends. This CDR3 has 12 residues. CDR1 is SNHLY, CDR2 FYNNEI, per germline. CDR3 protein: CASNRATGEQYF. The CDR3 bases are TGTGCCAGCAATAGGGCTACGGGGGAGCAGTACTTC.

The chain links TRBV19 to TRBJ1-4; 7 bases agree with TRBD1. The CDR3 loop spans 15 amino acids. Germline V gives CDR1 LNHDA, CDR2 SQIVND (reference sequence). The V gene end was trimmed by 5 bases and the J gene end by 3 bases; junction bases not matched to a gene: 6. The CDR3 spells CASSFNRGANEKLFF. CDR3 DNA sequence: TGTGCCAGTAGTTTCAACAGGGGAGCTAATGAAAAACTGTTTTTT.

The rearrangement links TRBV7-9 to TRBJ1-1; D may be TRBD1 (6 bases). Trimming removed 4 bases from V and 13 bases from J, with 13 bases in between. This CDR3 contains 11 residues. Germline V gives CDR1 SEHNR, CDR2 FQNEAQ (reference sequence). In DNA form, the CDR3 reads TGTGCCAGCAGCTCGACTGAACAGGGTTTCTTT. This translates into CASSSTEQGFF.

The chain carries TRBV6-2 or TRBV6-3 and TRBJ2-7; TRBD2 is a possible D gene (5 bases). The CDR3 spans 14 residues. The germline V gene has CDR1 MNHEY and CDR2 SVGEGT. Trimming took 2 bases from V and 5 from J, leaving 13 bases between them. This chain's CDR3 is CASSYHSGSHEQYF. CDR3 DNA sequence: TGTGCCAGCAGTTACCACTCGGGGAGCCACGAGCAGTACTTC.

This clone was seen only a few times. The gene calls are TRBV5-1 and TRBJ2-3; TRBD1 might be the D (6 bases). The CDR3 length is 15 residues. V dropped 3 bases and J dropped 0 bases, with 11 bases sitting between them. CDR1 and CDR2 from the germline V gene are SGHRS and YFSETQ. The CDR3, as DNA: TGCGCCAGCAGCTCTCACAGGGCTAGCACAGATACGCAGTATTTT. This encodes CASSSHRASTDTQYF.

The gene calls are TRBV13 and TRBJ1-1; 8 bases fit TRBD1. CDR3 size: 14 residues. In germline, CDR1 is PRHDT, CDR2 FYEKMQ (reference sequence). Trimming took 7 bases from V and 4 from J; bases not matched to a gene: 8. The CDR3 reads CASTIDRGSTEAFF. The CDR3 nucleotides read TGTGCCAGCACCATAGACAGGGGAAGCACTGAAGCTTTCTTT.

This clone was counted a single time. The chain carries TRBV18 and TRBJ2-5; 7 bases line up with TRBD1. The CDR3 sequence is 13 residues long. The V gene's germline CDR1 is KGHSH and CDR2 LQKENI. V shed 6 bases, J shed 1 base, and the junction held 2 bases outside the gene matches. The CDR3 region is CASSWDSQETQYF. The CDR3 DNA sequence: TGTGCCAGCTCGTGGGACAGCCAAGAGACCCAGTACTTC.